A selection of T cell receptor beta chains follows, all from one sample in a study of shared clonotypes between healthy human individuals. Profiling relied on immunoSEQ multiplex PCR, and the TCRdb table lists in-frame clones only, not all of them. The sample gives fewer than 600,000 clones, around 77% of which show up once; 12% is in the top ten. The sequenced sample was PBMCs. These receptors all come from a woman between 35 and 50 years old in good health. Some clones in this sample may be carry-over from other donors' samples. The CDR3 runs from the conserved cysteine through the conserved F or W. A D gene is named only where the DNA matches it firmly. Clone size appears in some rows only: once, few, many, or a class for an expanded clone.

d_gene,abundance,j_gene,v_gene,CDR3aa,CDR3nt
-,-,TRBJ1-4,TRBV4-1,CASSQDRGDEKLFF,TGCGCCAGCAGCCAAGATAGGGGGGATGAAAAACTGTTTTTT
-,-,TRBJ2-2,TRBV30,CAWTRVDAGELFF,TGTGCCTGGACTAGGGTTGACGCCGGGGAGCTGTTTTTT
TRBD1,-,TRBJ2-5,TRBV19,CATNPTGIQETQYF,TGTGCCACCAACCCGACAGGGATCCAAGAGACCCAGTACTTC
TRBD2,-,TRBJ2-1,TRBV19,CASSSGRAANEQFF,TGTGCCAGTAGTAGCGGGAGGGCAGCCAATGAGCAGTTCTTC
TRBD1,-,TRBJ2-7,TRBV29-1,CSVATGKSYEQYF,TGCAGCGTTGCGACAGGGAAAAGCTACGAGCAGTACTTC
TRBD1,-,TRBJ1-1,TRBV15,CATSGGQGNTEAFF,TGTGCCACCAGCGGAGGACAGGGAAACACTGAAGCTTTCTTT
TRBD2,-,TRBJ2-1,TRBV11-3,CASSLVSGSNNEQFF,TGTGCCAGCAGCTTAGTTAGCGGGAGTAACAATGAGCAGTTCTTC
TRBD2,-,TRBJ2-5,TRBV30,CAWSVLAGAGETQYF,TGTGCCTGGAGTGTACTAGCGGGAGCGGGAGAGACCCAGTACTTC
TRBD1,few,TRBJ2-7,TRBV2,CASRGTGQYEQYF,TGTGCCAGCAGGGGGACAGGGCAATACGAGCAGTACTTC
TRBD2,-,TRBJ2-2,TRBV5-1,CASSLSGSDSGELFF,TGCGCCAGCAGCTTGAGCGGGAGTGATAGCGGGGAGCTGTTTTTT
-,-,TRBJ1-2,TRBV6-5,CASSRTLGYGYTF,TGTGCCAGCAGTCGGACACTGGGGTATGGCTACACCTTC
-,-,TRBJ2-5,TRBV30,CAWSPAPLQETQYF,TGTGCCTGGAGTCCGGCGCCTCTTCAAGAGACCCAGTACTTC
-,-,TRBJ1-4,TRBV4-2,CASSQVQGLSLRSWNNEKLFF,TGTGCCAGCAGCCAAGTTCAAGGCTTGTCCTTAAGAAGTTGGAATAATGAAAAACTGTTTTTT
-,once,TRBJ2-3,TRBV6-5,CASSYSRLHTDTQYF,TGTGCCAGCAGTTACTCGAGACTCCACACAGATACGCAGTATTTT
-,-,TRBJ1-1,TRBV19,CASSQGYTEAFF,TGTGCCAGTAGTCAGGGATACACTGAAGCTTTCTTT
-,-,TRBJ1-1,TRBV18,CASSPLGGNTEAFF,TGTGCCAGCTCACCATTGGGCGGGAACACTGAAGCTTTCTTT
TRBD1,once,TRBJ1-5,TRBV27,CASSPLSDRARQPQHF,TGTGCCAGCAGTCCGCTCTCCGACAGGGCGCGTCAGCCCCAGCATTTT
-,-,TRBJ1-2,TRBV30,CAWLSENYGYTF,TGTGCCTGGCTGTCAGAGAACTATGGCTACACCTTC
TRBD1,-,TRBJ1-3,TRBV18,CASSPGQAPSGNTIYF,TGTGCCAGCTCACCGGGACAGGCTCCTTCTGGAAACACCATATATTTT
TRBD1,-,TRBJ2-1,TRBV27,CATGQGPYNEQFF,TGTGCCACGGGACAGGGCCCCTACAATGAGCAGTTCTTC
-,-,TRBJ2-7,TRBV30,CAWSVGHEQYF,TGTGCCTGGAGTGTAGGTCACGAGCAGTACTTC
-,-,TRBJ1-1,TRBV10-2,CASSESVGSALF,TGCGCCAGCAGTGAGTCTGTAGGGTCGGCTCTCTTT
-,-,TRBJ2-7,TRBV2,CASGRSLPYEQYF,TGTGCCAGCGGACGTTCTCTGCCCTACGAGCAGTACTTC
-,-,TRBJ2-2,TRBV19,CASSPTRIQTGELFF,TGTGCCAGTAGTCCGACGAGGATACAGACCGGGGAGCTGTTTTTT
-,many,TRBJ2-7,TRBV28,CASTLGPPIYEQYF,TGTGCCAGCACCCTGGGACCCCCGATCTACGAGCAGTACTTC
TRBD1,medium-sized,TRBJ1-4,TRBV6-5,CASRQGNREKLFF,TGTGCCAGCAGACAGGGGAATCGGGAAAAACTGTTTTTT
-,-,TRBJ2-1,TRBV6-4,CASSDSANHEQFF,TGTGCCAGCAGTGACTCGGCTAACCACGAGCAGTTCTTC
-,once,TRBJ2-7,TRBV14,CASSQRQQYTYEQYF,TGTGCCAGCAGCCAAAGGCAGCAATACACCTACGAGCAGTACTTC
TRBD2,-,TRBJ2-7,TRBV10-2,CASSDSSGSSYEQYF,TGCGCCAGCAGTGATAGTAGCGGGAGCTCCTACGAGCAGTACTTC
-,-,TRBJ2-1,TRBV6-1,CASSQERAWNEQFF,TGTGCCAGCAGTCAGGAGAGGGCTTGGAATGAGCAGTTCTTC